These 23 T cell receptor beta chains share one sample of origin, sequenced in a study of cytotoxic CD8 clonotypes in ibrutinib-treated CLL. Profiling relied on immunoSEQ multiplex PCR, and the TCRdb table lists in-frame clones only, not all of them. The profile shows 20,000 to 30,000 clones, just under 80% of them singletons. The starting material was PBMCs, obtained before ibrutinib treatment. The receptors stem from a human donor with chronic lymphocytic leukemia.

The rearrangement links TRBV10-3 to TRBJ2-6; tentatively, D is TRBD1 (6 bases). The V end lost 6 bases, the J end lost 0 bases, and 15 bases lay between the germline ends. CDR1 ENHRY and CDR2 SYGVKD come from the germline V gene. The CDR3 totals 17 residues. The CDR3 DNA reads as TGTGCCATCAGCGGAAGACAGGTCCGCTCTGGGGCCAACGTCCTGACTTTC. This sequence encodes CAISGRQVRSGANVLTF.

This clone was seen only a few times. CDR3 nucleotides: TGTGCCAGCCGGCGGGAGGAGGGTGAGCAGTTCTTC. Amino acids: CASRREEGEQFF. This chain links TRBV7-8 with TRBJ2-1; the match to TRBD2 covers 8 bases. The germline V gene encodes CDR1 SGHVS and CDR2 FQNEAQ. The CDR3 totals 12 residues. The junction had 6 bases not matched to a gene; V was cut back by 8 bases and J by 9 bases.

The rearrangement uses TRBV18 and TRBJ1-5; D is undetermined. Trimming cost V 2 bases and J 3 bases, with 8 bases left between them. CDR1 is KGHSH and CDR2 is LQKENI in the germline V gene. This CDR3 region has 14 residues. CDR3 sequence: CASSPGGPNQPQHF. The CDR3 region has the DNA TGTGCCAGCTCACCAGGCGGACCCAATCAGCCCCAGCATTTT.

The chain couples TRBV27 to TRBJ2-3; perhaps TRBD1 as D (8 bases). CDR3 length: 16 amino acids. V was cut by 6 bases and J by 1 base, with 17 bases left in between. CDR1 MNHEY and CDR2 SMNVEV come from the germline V gene (reference sequence). The DNA for the CDR3 is TGTGCCAGCAGACGCGGGGGACAGGCGGGCACAGATACGCAGTATTTT. Encoded protein: CASRRGGQAGTDTQYF.

This sequence joins TRBV9 and TRBJ2-3; D is possibly TRBD1 or TRBD2 (6 bases each). CDR3 length: 17 residues. The germline V and J ends were trimmed by 4 bases and 4 bases, with 22 bases remaining between them. CDR1 and CDR2 (germline): SGDLS, YYNGEE. CDR3 amino acids: CASSPRRGAATPDTQYF. In DNA form, the CDR3 reads TGTGCCAGCAGCCCGCGGAGGGGGGCGGCCACACCAGATACGCAGTATTTT.

A few counts support this clone. This chain links TRBV27 with TRBJ1-2; 8 nucleotides align to TRBD1. The CDR3 has 18 residues. Per germline, CDR1 MNHEY and CDR2 SMNVEV (reference sequence). V gave up 5 bases and J gave up 5 bases; unmatched junction bases: 19. CDR3 region: CASSPLGTGYIDRYGYTF. The CDR3, as DNA: TGTGCCAGCAGTCCGCTGGGGACAGGCTATATAGATAGGTATGGCTACACCTTC.

V is TRBV6-5 and J is TRBJ2-7; perhaps TRBD2 as D (6 bases). The CDR3 extends over 15 amino acids. CDR1 and CDR2 from the germline V gene are MNHEY and SVGAGI. Trimming pared 5 bases from V and 0 bases from J, leaving 14 bases between. Here the CDR3 DNA reads TGTGCCAGCAGTAAACGACTAGGGAGCTCCTACGAGCAGTACTTC. This gives the protein CASSKRLGSSYEQYF.

The table lists this clone with a count of one. The chain carries TRBV5-4 and TRBJ2-7; 12 positions agree with TRBD1. Per germline, CDR1 SGHNT and CDR2 YYREEE (reference sequence). This CDR3 region has 14 residues. J lost 6 bases, V lost 3 bases, and 4 bases had no gene match. DNA for the CDR3: TGTGCCAGCAGCTCGGGACAGGGGGCTGGCGAGCAGTACTTC. It codes for CASSSGQGAGEQYF.

This chain uses TRBV27 with TRBJ2-1; D is ambiguous. V lost 6 bases to trimming and J lost 10 bases, with 10 bases between them. CDR1 is MNHEY, CDR2 SMNVEV, per germline (reference sequence). The CDR3 extends over 11 amino acids. The CDR3 DNA reads TGTGCCAGCAGCAGCGTAGGGGAGCAGTTCTTC. Translating gives CASSSVGEQFF.

CDR3 nucleotide sequence: TGCGCCAGCAGCAGCTCCGGGGAGCTGTTTTTT. Amino acid sequence: CASSSSGELFF. The gene calls are TRBV5-1 and TRBJ2-2; D is ambiguous. CDR3 length: 11 amino acids. Per the germline V gene, CDR1 is SGHRS and CDR2 is YFSETQ. The V gene lost 4 bases and the J gene lost 6 bases, with 4 bases spanning the gap. Drawing the rest from reference TRBV5-1 and TRBJ2-2, the complete variable domain is KAGVTQTPRYLIKTRGQQVTLSCSPISGHRSVSWYQQTPGQGLQFLFEYFSETQRNKGNFPGRFSGRQFSNSRSEMNVSTLELGDSALYLCASSSSGELFFGEGSRLTVL.

V gene TRBV4-3 combines with J gene TRBJ2-3; 8 nucleotides agree with TRBD2. This CDR3 spans 13 amino acids. The germline CDR1 and CDR2 sequences are LGHNA and YSLEER. With 4 bases clipped from V and 9 bases from J, the junction kept 6 bases outside the gene matches. The CDR3 region is CASSLGLAETQYF. The DNA for the CDR3 is TGCGCCAGCAGCCTCGGACTAGCCGAAACGCAGTATTTT.

The V call is TRBV28, the J call TRBJ1-1; maybe TRBD1 (6 bases). Germline CDR1 MDHEN, CDR2 SYDVKM. Trimming stripped 8 bases from V and 4 bases from J, with 17 bases between. The CDR3 spans 14 residues. CDR3 residues: CASPSPGEGTEAFF. The CDR3 DNA follows: TGTGCCAGCCCGTCCCCAGGGGAGGGCACTGAAGCTTTCTTT.

V gene TRBV27 combines with J gene TRBJ2-1; a possible D gene is TRBD2 (5 bases). The CDR3 is 15 residues long. Germline V CDR1 and CDR2: MNHEY, SMNVEV (reference sequence). Trimming took off 4 bases at V and 5 bases at J, with 15 bases between the two ends. CDR3 DNA sequence: TGTGCCAGCAGTTCGGGCCCTCCGACTAACAATGAGCAGTTCTTC. This translates into CASSSGPPTNNEQFF.

The rearrangement joins TRBV7-3 to TRBJ2-5, with D uncertain. There are 13 residues in the CDR3. Germline CDR1 reads SGHTA; CDR2 reads FQGTGA. V lost 4 bases and J 1 base, leaving 7 bases between the germline ends. The chain's CDR3 is CASSSRTQETQYF. The CDR3 coding sequence is TGTGCCAGCAGCTCGCGGACCCAAGAGACCCAGTACTTC.

The chain employs TRBV7-6 and TRBJ2-3; D is undetermined. V was shortened by 3 bases and J by 2 bases, with 6 bases between the two germline ends. The germline V gene encodes CDR1 SGHVS and CDR2 FNYEAQ. This CDR3 spans 13 amino acids. The CDR3 DNA reads TGTGCCAGCAGCTTGGACGTCACAGATACGCAGTATTTT. Its protein is CASSLDVTDTQYF.

The rearrangement uses TRBV5-6 and TRBJ2-1; no definite D call. The germline CDR1 and CDR2 sequences are SGHDT and YYEEEE. There are 17 residues in the CDR3. The V end was cut by 4 bases, the J end by 2 bases, with 19 bases between. CDR3 sequence reads: CASSTRRAIGAYNEQFF. As DNA, the CDR3 is TGTGCCAGCAGCACCCGTAGAGCCATTGGTGCCTACAATGAGCAGTTCTTC.

The chain recombines TRBV19 with TRBJ1-4; no clear D. The V gene lost 6 bases and the J gene lost 0 bases, with 8 bases spanning the gap. The CDR3 sequence is 14 residues long. The germline gives CDR1 LNHDA, CDR2 SQIVND (reference sequence). CDR3 protein: CASSLSATNEKLFF. CDR3 sequence (DNA): TGTGCCAGTAGCCTATCAGCAACTAATGAAAAACTGTTTTTT.

J is TRBJ2-1 and V is TRBV20-1, with D possibly TRBD2 on 5 matching bases. The CDR3 consists of 11 residues. V was shortened by 5 bases and J by 8 bases, with 10 bases between the two germline ends. Germline V CDR1 and CDR2: DFQATT, SNEGSKA (reference sequence). CDR3 loop: CSALAYDEQFF. CDR3 nucleotides: TGCAGTGCTTTAGCGTACGATGAGCAGTTCTTC.

This rearrangement joins TRBV6-4 to TRBJ2-1; 11 nucleotides line up with TRBD2. CDR3 length equals 17 residues. Trimming at V came to 6 bases and at J to 2 bases, leaving 9 bases not matched to a gene. The germline V gene has CDR1 MRHNA and CDR2 SNTAGT. The CDR3 is CASSPPTSGNTYNEQFF. The DNA for the CDR3 is TGTGCCAGCAGCCCCCCGACTAGCGGGAACACCTACAATGAGCAGTTCTTC.

The chain carries TRBV6-5 and TRBJ1-1; D remains ambiguous. V gave up 7 bases and J gave up 1 base, with 10 bases separating them. Germline-derived CDR1 and CDR2 are MNHEY and SVGAGI. The CDR3 runs to 13 residues. The CDR3 DNA reads as TGTGCCAGCACCCAGATGGCGAACACTGAAGCTTTCTTT. The encoded protein is CASTQMANTEAFF.

The V call is TRBV5-1, the J call TRBJ2-2; 7 bases are shared with TRBD1. Germline V CDR1 and CDR2: SGHRS, YFSETQ. This CDR3 region has 13 residues. The ends lost 4 bases at V and 5 bases at J; junction bases unmatched: 2. CDR3 residues: CASSEDRTGELFF. The CDR3 DNA reads as TGCGCCAGCAGCGAGGACAGGACCGGGGAGCTGTTTTTT.

The rearrangement uses TRBV15 and TRBJ2-7; 7 positions agree with TRBD1. Germline V CDR1 and CDR2: LNHNV, YYDKDF (reference sequence). This CDR3 has 15 residues. V lost 1 base, J lost 3 bases, and 6 bases stayed unmatched. The CDR3 spells CATSRATGTVYEQYF. The CDR3 DNA reads TGTGCCACCAGCAGAGCTACCGGGACAGTCTACGAGCAGTACTTC.

J is TRBJ2-5 and V is TRBV6-5; D is perhaps TRBD2 (5 bases). Germline CDR1 and CDR2: MNHEY and SVGAGI. Trimming took off 2 bases at V and 5 bases at J, with 9 bases between the two ends. The CDR3 is 13 amino acids. The DNA for the CDR3 is TGTGCCAGCAGTTACCGGGAACACGAGACCCAGTACTTC. Amino acids: CASSYREHETQYF.